This T cell receptor (beta chain) was profiled in a study of technical replicates of blood from several donors. Germline loops: CDR1 SGHTA, CDR2 FQGNSA. Trimming took off 5 bases at V and 4 bases at J, with 12 bases between the two ends. The CDR3 sequence is 13 residues long. Measured with immunoSEQ multiplex PCR; TCRdb has only the in-frame clones, and not every one. The profile shows about 97,000 clones, approximately 96% of them singletons. The material sequenced was T cells isolated from PBMCs. The J gene is TRBJ2-7, the V gene TRBV7-2; maybe TRBD1 (6 bases). This receptor was obtained from a human donor in good health. The CDR3 here is CASSPGTKYEQYF. CDR3 sequence (DNA): TGTGCCAGCAGCCCCGGGACAAAATACGAGCAGTACTTC.